This T cell receptor beta chain was sequenced in a study of graft-versus-host responses after intestinal transplantation. This CDR3 spans 16 amino acids. The table came from immunoSEQ multiplex PCR; TCRdb's copy has only in-frame clones and leaves some out. The data hold about 98,000 clones, with about 84% observed a single time. The chain is built from TRBV21-1 and TRBJ2-7; the table's D call, TRBD2, has no DNA check behind it. TRBV21-1 is recorded as a pseudogene. Sequencing was performed on PBMCs, taken 255 days after intestinal transplant. This clonotype was obtained from a human patient who received an intestinal transplant, so some T cells may come from the graft donor. The CDR3 sequence: CASSKGSSGGTYEQYF. CDR3 nucleotide sequence: TGTGCCAGCAGCAAAGGGTCTAGCGGGGGGACCTACGAGCAGTACTTC.